This T cell receptor beta chain emerged from a study of OX40 agonist ivuxolimab in advanced cancers. Study-wide background: Patients received ivuxolimab, an agonistic anti-OX40 (CD134) antibody. The patients received ivuxolimab by intravenous route every 2 weeks at 0.01 to 10 mg/kg. Study-level results: Expanded clones were, on average, more numerous among CD8+ T cells than CD4+.

The sample holds one count of this clone. As yet, its antigen is unknown. Using immunoSEQ multiplex PCR, the repertoire was profiled, and TCRdb retains in-frame clones only, with some absent. The table has some 85,000 clones, more than 70% seen once. Enrollment shut out patients with autoimmune disease history or systemic immunosuppression. Trimming removed 2 bases at V and 7 bases at J, with 14 bases between. CDR1 is MNHNY and CDR2 is SVGAGI in the germline V gene (reference sequence). This CDR3 is 15 amino acids long. The sequencing used CD4+ or CD8+ T cells sorted from blood, collected in a trial of the OX40 agonist ivuxolimab. This chain links TRBV6-6 with TRBJ1-4, with D tentatively TRBD1 (5 bases). The receptor's source is an adult with an advanced solid tumor such as melanoma, head and neck, liver or kidney cancer. The CDR3 DNA is TGTGCCAGCAGTTACCCCCGAAGGGGAGGTGAAAAACTGTTTTTT. Its translation is CASSYPRRGGEKLFF.